The 7 T cell receptor beta chains below come from one sample, sequenced in a study of T cell responses to AZD1222 COVID-19 vaccine. Clones were read by immunoSEQ multiplex PCR, and TCRdb kept only the in-frame ones, dropping some. This table holds 150,000 to 190,000 clones, 80% to 90% found once. Sequencing used peripheral blood, obtained after recovery from COVID-19. The source of these receptors is an adult who had recovered from COVID-19.

V and J are TRBV3-1 (or the pseudogene TRBV3-2) and TRBJ2-3; maybe TRBD2 (6 bases). V was shortened by 3 bases and J by 2 bases, with 18 bases between the two germline ends. Per germline, CDR1 LGHDT and CDR2 YNNKEL (reference sequence). The CDR3 contains 17 residues. The CDR3 loop reads CASSHTPPTGDTDTQYF. DNA of the CDR3: TGTGCCAGCAGCCACACCCCCCCCACGGGGGACACAGATACGCAGTATTTT.

A single count supports this clone. DNA of the CDR3: TGTGCCAGCAGCGTATTTGCGGGGTCTAATGAAAAACTGTTTTTT. The encoded protein is CASSVFAGSNEKLFF. The chain employs TRBV9 and TRBJ1-4; D gene uncertain. The CDR3 extends over 15 amino acids. The ends were cut back, 1 base at V and 3 bases at J, with 10 bases in the middle. CDR1 and CDR2 (germline): SGDLS, YYNGEE.

V and J are TRBV3-1 (or the pseudogene TRBV3-2) and TRBJ1-2; maybe TRBD1 (6 bases). The length of the CDR3 is 17 residues. The V and J ends lost 0 bases and 2 bases respectively, with 16 bases between them. Germline assignment: CDR1 LGHDT and CDR2 YNNKEL (reference sequence). In DNA form, the CDR3 reads TGTGCCAGCAGCCAAGATTGGGGGCAGGGGAACAACTATGGCTACACCTTC. This sequence encodes CASSQDWGQGNNYGYTF.

Regarding this clone: This sample also contains other DNA sequences that code for the same CDR3. This chain links TRBV27 with TRBJ2-7; D is uncertain. Germline V gene sequence: CDR1 MNHEY, CDR2 SMNVEV (reference sequence). This CDR3 comprises 13 residues. V gave up 2 bases and J gave up 1 base, with 6 bases separating them. CDR3: CASSLSGSYEQYF. The CDR3 nucleotides are TGTGCCAGCAGTTTAAGTGGTTCCTACGAGCAGTACTTC.

V is TRBV19 and J is TRBJ2-7; 9 bases are shared with TRBD1. Germline V CDR1 and CDR2: LNHDA, SQIVND (reference sequence). V dropped 5 bases and J dropped 3; count of bases not matched to a gene: 5. The CDR3 sequence is 14 residues long. The CDR3 region is CASSSGQGRYEQYF. In DNA, the CDR3 is TGTGCCAGTAGTTCGGGACAGGGCCGCTACGAGCAGTACTTC.

This chain connects TRBV5-1 to TRBJ1-3; TRBD1 aligns across 7 bases. Germline CDR1 is SGHRS and CDR2 is YFSETQ. The CDR3 runs 16 residues. With V trimmed by 4 bases and J by 1 base, 8 bases remained unmatched. DNA of the CDR3: TGCGCCAGCAGCACAGACAGGGTCATGTCTGGAAACACCATATATTTT. This encodes CASSTDRVMSGNTIYF.

The chain links TRBV29-1 to TRBJ2-7, with TRBD1 matching over 7 bases. Germline assignment: CDR1 SQVTM and CDR2 ANQGSEA. The junction had 4 bases not matched to a gene; V was cut back by 7 bases and J by 4 bases. This CDR3 region has 11 residues. As DNA, the CDR3 is TGCAGCGCTGGGACAGCGTACGAGCAGTACTTC. Translated: CSAGTAYEQYF.